What follows are 7 T cell receptor beta chains derived from one specimen sequenced in a study of spatial heterogeneity in lung cancer. MiXCR, applied by TCRdb to the 5' RACE reads, yields one record per CDR3 protein. The data hold fewer than 9,500 distinct CDR3 sequences, with 15% to 18% observed a single time. The time point here: sample taken at primary tumor resection. The starting material was normal lung tissue next to the tumor, obtained at surgery. These receptors were collected from a male donor with early-stage non-small cell lung cancer.

This clonotype is medium-sized by share. The V call is TRBV13, the J call TRBJ1-6; D ambiguous. The CDR3 is 14 residues long. The V end was cut by 5 bases, the J end by 2 bases, with 7 bases between. Germline V gene data show CDR1 as PRHDT and CDR2 as FYEKMQ (reference sequence). The CDR3: CASSTTTYNSPLHF. Here the CDR3 DNA reads TGTGCCAGCAGCACAACAACCTATAATTCACCCCTCCACTTT.

This clonotype turned up a few times. The genes are TRBV12-3 or TRBV12-4 and TRBJ2-1; 8 nucleotides match TRBD2. This CDR3 is built from 15 residues. After removal of 5 bases from V and 8 bases from J, the junction contained 11 bases not matched to a gene. For the CDR3, the DNA is TGTGCCAGCAGTCCAGTAACGGGGGGGCGTGATGAGCAGTTCTTC. Translating it yields CASSPVTGGRDEQFF.

This chain links TRBV19 with TRBJ1-5; D call uncertain. Germline V gene sequence: CDR1 LNHDA, CDR2 SQIVND (reference sequence). The ends were cut back, 0 bases at V and 3 bases at J, with 3 bases in the middle. This CDR3 spans 13 amino acids. CDR3 coding DNA: TGTGCCAGTAGTATAGAACCCAATCAGCCCCAGCATTTT. Translated, it gives CASSIEPNQPQHF.

By sample fraction, this clonotype is medium-sized. The V gene is TRBV9, the J gene TRBJ2-1; no definite D call. From germline, CDR1 is SGDLS and CDR2 YYNGEE. With 5 bases removed from V and 5 bases from J, the gap between germline ends came to 11 bases. The CDR3 covers 13 residues. CDR3 region: CASSRSWDNEQFF. In DNA form, the CDR3 reads TGTGCCAGCAGTCGGTCCTGGGACAATGAGCAGTTCTTC.

This clonotype has at least ten counts. This rearrangement joins TRBV7-9 to TRBJ2-1, with 8 positions matching TRBD2. The ends lost 5 bases at V and 9 bases at J; junction bases unmatched: 9. This CDR3 is built from 14 residues. The germline V gene has CDR1 SEHNR and CDR2 FQNEAQ (reference sequence). The DNA for the CDR3 is TGTGCCAGCAGCCCGCCGGGAGGGGCCGGTGAGCAGTTCTTC. This sequence encodes CASSPPGGAGEQFF.

Judged by abundance, this clonotype is medium-sized. V and J are TRBV12-3 or TRBV12-4 and TRBJ2-5, with 7 positions matching TRBD1. With 6 bases clipped from V and 2 bases from J, the junction kept 12 bases outside the gene matches. The CDR3 has 16 residues. As DNA, the CDR3 is TGTGCCAGCAGCCCAAACCGGGACAGACCTCAAGAGACCCAGTACTTC. Its protein is CASSPNRDRPQETQYF.

Ten or more counts support this clonotype. This chain connects TRBV7-9 to TRBJ1-2, with 12 bases that match TRBD1. This CDR3 spans 15 amino acids. V trimming: 5 bases; J trimming: 6 bases; junction bases outside the gene matches: 7. Germline V gives CDR1 SEHNR, CDR2 FQNEAQ (reference sequence). The CDR3 reads CASSHAGTGGHGYTF. The CDR3 DNA follows: TGTGCCAGCAGCCACGCCGGGACAGGGGGCCATGGCTACACCTTC.